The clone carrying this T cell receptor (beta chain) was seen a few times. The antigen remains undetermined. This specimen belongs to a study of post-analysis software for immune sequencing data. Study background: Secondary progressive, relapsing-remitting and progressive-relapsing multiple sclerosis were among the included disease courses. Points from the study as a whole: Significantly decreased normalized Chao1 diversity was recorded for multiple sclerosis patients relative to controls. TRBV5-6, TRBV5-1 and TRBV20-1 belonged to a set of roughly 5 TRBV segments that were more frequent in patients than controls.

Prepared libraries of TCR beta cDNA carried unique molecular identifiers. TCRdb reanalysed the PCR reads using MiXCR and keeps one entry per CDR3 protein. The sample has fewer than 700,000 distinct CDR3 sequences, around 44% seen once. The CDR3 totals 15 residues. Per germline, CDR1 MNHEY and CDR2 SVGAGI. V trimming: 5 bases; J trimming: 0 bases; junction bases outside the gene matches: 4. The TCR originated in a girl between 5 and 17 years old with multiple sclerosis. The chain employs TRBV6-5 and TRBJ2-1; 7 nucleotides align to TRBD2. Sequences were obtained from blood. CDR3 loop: CASSRTSSSYNEQFF. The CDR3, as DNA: TGTGCCAGCAGTCGGACTAGTAGCTCCTACAATGAGCAGTTCTTC.